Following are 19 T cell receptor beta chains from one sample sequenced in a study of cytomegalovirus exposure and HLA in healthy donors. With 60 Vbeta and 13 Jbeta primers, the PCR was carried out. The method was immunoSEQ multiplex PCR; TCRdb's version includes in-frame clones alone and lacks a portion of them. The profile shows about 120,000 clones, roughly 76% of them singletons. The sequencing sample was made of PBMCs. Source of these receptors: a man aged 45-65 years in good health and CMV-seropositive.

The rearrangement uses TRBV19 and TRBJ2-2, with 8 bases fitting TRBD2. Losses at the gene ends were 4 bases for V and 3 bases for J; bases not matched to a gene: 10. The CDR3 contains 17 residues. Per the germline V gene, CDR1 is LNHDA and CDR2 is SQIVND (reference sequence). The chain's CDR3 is CASSTLATSGYTGELFF. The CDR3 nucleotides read TGTGCCAGTAGTACACTGGCCACTAGCGGTTACACCGGGGAGCTGTTTTTT.

The chain's CDR3 is CSAKGSGLYNEQFF. CDR3 nucleotides: TGCAGCGCGAAAGGGAGTGGATTGTACAATGAGCAGTTCTTC. V and J are TRBV29-1 and TRBJ2-1; D might be TRBD2 (5 bases). This CDR3 is built from 14 residues. The V and J ends lost 7 bases and 4 bases respectively, with 17 bases between them. Germline-derived CDR1 and CDR2 are SQVTM and ANQGSEA.

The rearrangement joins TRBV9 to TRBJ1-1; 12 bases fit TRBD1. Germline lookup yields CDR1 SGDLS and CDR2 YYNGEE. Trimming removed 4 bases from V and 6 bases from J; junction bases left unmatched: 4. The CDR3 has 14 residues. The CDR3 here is CASSMGQGAAEAFF. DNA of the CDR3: TGTGCCAGCAGCATGGGACAGGGGGCTGCTGAAGCTTTCTTT.

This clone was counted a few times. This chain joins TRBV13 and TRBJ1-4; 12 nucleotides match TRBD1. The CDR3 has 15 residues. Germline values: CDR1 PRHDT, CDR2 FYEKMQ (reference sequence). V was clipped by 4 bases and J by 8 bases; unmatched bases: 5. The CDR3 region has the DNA TGTGCCAGCAGCTCCTCCGGGACAGGGGGCGAAAAACTGTTTTTT. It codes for CASSSSGTGGEKLFF.

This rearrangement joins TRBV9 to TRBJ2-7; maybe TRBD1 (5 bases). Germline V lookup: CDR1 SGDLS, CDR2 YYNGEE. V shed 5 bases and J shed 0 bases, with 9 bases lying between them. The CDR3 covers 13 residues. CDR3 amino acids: CASSNTGSYEQYF. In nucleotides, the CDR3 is TGTGCCAGCAGTAATACAGGCTCCTACGAGCAGTACTTC.

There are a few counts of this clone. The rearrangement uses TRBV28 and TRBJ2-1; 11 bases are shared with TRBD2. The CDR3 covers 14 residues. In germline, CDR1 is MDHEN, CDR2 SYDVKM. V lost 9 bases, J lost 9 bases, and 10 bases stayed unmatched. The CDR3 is CASSLAGGQVEQFF. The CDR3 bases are TGTGCCAGTTCCCTAGCGGGAGGCCAGGTTGAGCAGTTCTTC.

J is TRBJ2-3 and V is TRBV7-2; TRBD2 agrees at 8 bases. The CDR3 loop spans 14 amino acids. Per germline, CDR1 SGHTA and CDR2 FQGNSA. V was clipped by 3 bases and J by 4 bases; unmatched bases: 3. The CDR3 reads CASSFMTSADTQYF. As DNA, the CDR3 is TGTGCCAGCAGCTTTATGACTAGCGCAGATACGCAGTATTTT.

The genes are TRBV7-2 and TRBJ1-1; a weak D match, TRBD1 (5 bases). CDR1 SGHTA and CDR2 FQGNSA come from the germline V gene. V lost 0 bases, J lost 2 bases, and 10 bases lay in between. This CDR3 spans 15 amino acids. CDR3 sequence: CASSLAGGVNTEAFF. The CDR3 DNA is TGTGCCAGCAGCTTAGCAGGAGGGGTTAACACTGAAGCTTTCTTT.

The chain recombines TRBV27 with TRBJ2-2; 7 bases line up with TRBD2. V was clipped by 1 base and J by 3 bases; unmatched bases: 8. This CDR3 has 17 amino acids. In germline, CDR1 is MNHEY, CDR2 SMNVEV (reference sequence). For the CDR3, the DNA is TGTGCCAGCAGTTTATTGGCGGGAGTTAGAGACACCGGGGAGCTGTTTTTT. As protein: CASSLLAGVRDTGELFF.

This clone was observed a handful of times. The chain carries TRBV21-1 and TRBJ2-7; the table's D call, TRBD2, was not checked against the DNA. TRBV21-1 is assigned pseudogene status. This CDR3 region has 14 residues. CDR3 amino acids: CASNPLRARYEQYF. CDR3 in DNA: TGTGCCAGCAACCCCTTGAGGGCGCGGTACGAGCAGTACTTC.

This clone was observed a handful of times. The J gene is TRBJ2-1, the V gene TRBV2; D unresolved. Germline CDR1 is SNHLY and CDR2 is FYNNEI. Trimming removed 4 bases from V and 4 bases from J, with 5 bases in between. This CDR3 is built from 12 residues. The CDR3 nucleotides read TGTGCCAGCAGTGCTCTGTACAATGAGCAGTTCTTC. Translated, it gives CASSALYNEQFF.

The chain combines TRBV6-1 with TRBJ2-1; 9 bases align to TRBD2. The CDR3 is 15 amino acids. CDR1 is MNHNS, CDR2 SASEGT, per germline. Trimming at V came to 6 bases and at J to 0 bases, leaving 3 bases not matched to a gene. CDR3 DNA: TGTGCCAGCAGAAGACTAGCGGTCTCCTACAATGAGCAGTTCTTC. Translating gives CASRRLAVSYNEQFF.

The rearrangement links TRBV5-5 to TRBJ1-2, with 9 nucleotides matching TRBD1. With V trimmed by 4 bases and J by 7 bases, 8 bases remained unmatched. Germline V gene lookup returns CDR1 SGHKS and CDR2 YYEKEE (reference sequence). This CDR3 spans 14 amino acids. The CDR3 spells CASSLWTGDSGYTF. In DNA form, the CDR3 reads TGTGCCAGCAGCCTGTGGACAGGGGATTCTGGCTACACCTTC. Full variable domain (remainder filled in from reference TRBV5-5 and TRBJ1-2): DAGVTQSPTHLIKTRGQQVTLRCSPISGHKSVSWYQQVLGQGPQFIFQYYEKEERGRGNFPDRFSARQFPNYSSELNVNALLLGDSALYLCASSLWTGDSGYTFGSGTRLTVV.

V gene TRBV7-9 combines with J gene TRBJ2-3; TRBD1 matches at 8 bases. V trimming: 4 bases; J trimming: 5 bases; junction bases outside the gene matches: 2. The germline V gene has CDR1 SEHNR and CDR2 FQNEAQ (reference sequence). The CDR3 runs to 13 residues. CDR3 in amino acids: CASSYGTGDTQYF. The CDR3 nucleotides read TGTGCCAGCAGCTACGGGACAGGAGATACGCAGTATTTT.

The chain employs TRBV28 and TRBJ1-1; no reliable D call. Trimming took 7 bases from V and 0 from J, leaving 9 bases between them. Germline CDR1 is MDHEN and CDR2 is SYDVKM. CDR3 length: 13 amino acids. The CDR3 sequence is CASKVTLNTEAFF. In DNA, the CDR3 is TGTGCCAGCAAGGTGACACTGAACACTGAAGCTTTCTTT.

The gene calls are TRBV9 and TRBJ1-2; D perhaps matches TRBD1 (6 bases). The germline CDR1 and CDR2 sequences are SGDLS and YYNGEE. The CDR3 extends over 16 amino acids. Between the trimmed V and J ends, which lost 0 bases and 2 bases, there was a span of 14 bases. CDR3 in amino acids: CASSVDGTTQNYGYTF. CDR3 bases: TGTGCCAGCAGCGTAGATGGGACAACTCAGAACTATGGCTACACCTTC.

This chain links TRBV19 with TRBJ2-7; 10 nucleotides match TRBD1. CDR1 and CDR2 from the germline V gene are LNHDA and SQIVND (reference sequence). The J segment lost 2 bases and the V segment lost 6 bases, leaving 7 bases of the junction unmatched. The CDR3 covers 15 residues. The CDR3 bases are TGTGCCAGTAGCACCGGGACAGGGGTCCCCTACGAGCAGTACTTC. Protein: CASSTGTGVPYEQYF.

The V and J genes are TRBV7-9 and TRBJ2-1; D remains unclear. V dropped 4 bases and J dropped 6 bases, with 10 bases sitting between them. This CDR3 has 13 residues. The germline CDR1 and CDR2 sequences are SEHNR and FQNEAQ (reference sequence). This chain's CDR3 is CASSSYLGNEQFF. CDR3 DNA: TGTGCCAGCAGCTCCTACCTCGGCAATGAGCAGTTCTTC.

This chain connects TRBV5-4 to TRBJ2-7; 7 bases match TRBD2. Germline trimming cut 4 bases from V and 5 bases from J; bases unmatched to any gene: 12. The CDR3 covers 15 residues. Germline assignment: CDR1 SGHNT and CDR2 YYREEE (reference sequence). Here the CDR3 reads CASSPGRLRGDEQYF. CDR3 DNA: TGTGCCAGCAGCCCGGGGCGGCTTCGGGGGGACGAGCAGTACTTC.